Presented here are 23 T cell receptor beta chains from one specimen sequenced in a study of Ad26.COV2.S vaccination and SARS-CoV-2 variants. Treatment indicated: roughly 18 received Ad26.COV2.S at low or high dose, single or two shots; 5 received placebo; per-sample allocation not given. Samples analyzed were those drawn on day 63 after the first vaccine or placebo injection. Method: immunoSEQ multiplex PCR; TCRdb's copy keeps in-frame clones and lacks some. The table has around 340,000 clones, roughly 91% seen once. Here the sequenced sample was peripheral blood, taken in a trial of Ad26.COV2.S vaccine versus placebo. All receptors come from a person between 18 and 65 years old who received the Ad26.COV2.S COVID-19 vaccine or a placebo.

This clone turned up a few times. The chain couples TRBV2 to TRBJ1-1; D is uncertain. In germline, CDR1 is SNHLY, CDR2 FYNNEI. Trimming cost V 7 bases and J 7 bases, with 10 bases left between them. The CDR3 sequence is 11 residues long. In DNA form, the CDR3 reads TGTGCCAGCACTACGTACTATGAAGCTTTCTTT. Encoded protein: CASTTYYEAFF.

The V and J genes are TRBV19 and TRBJ2-7, with 10 bases fitting TRBD2. V was clipped by 2 bases and J by 4 bases; unmatched bases: 5. CDR1 and CDR2 from the germline V gene are LNHDA and SQIVND (reference sequence). This CDR3 region has 15 residues. The CDR3 region is CASSIQAGGRYEQYF. CDR3 DNA sequence: TGTGCCAGTAGTATACAAGCGGGAGGGCGGTACGAGCAGTACTTC.

The CDR3 spells CASSQDFNQPQHF. In DNA, the CDR3 is TGCGCCAGCAGCCAAGATTTCAATCAGCCCCAGCATTTT. The genes are TRBV4-1 and TRBJ1-5; unclear D gene. This CDR3 has 13 amino acids. Germline V CDR1 and CDR2: MGHRA, YSYEKL. Deletions cut 0 bases from V and 3 bases from J, with 3 bases between.

This rearrangement joins TRBV3-1 (or the pseudogene TRBV3-2) to TRBJ2-7, with D unresolved. V shed 2 bases and J shed 5 bases, with 7 bases lying between them. The length of the CDR3 is 12 residues. Per the germline V gene, CDR1 is LGHDT and CDR2 is YNNKEL (reference sequence). The chain's CDR3 is CASSQFNDEQYF. CDR3 DNA sequence: TGTGCCAGCAGCCAATTTAACGACGAGCAGTACTTC.

V is TRBV30 and J is TRBJ2-7; TRBD1 matches 7 bases. Germline lookup yields CDR1 GTSNPN and CDR2 SVGIG (reference sequence). J lost 4 bases, V lost 5 bases, and 5 bases had no gene match. The CDR3 has 12 amino acids. The CDR3 nucleotides are TGTGCCTGGGACAGGGACGGGTACGAGCAGTACTTC. Its translation is CAWDRDGYEQYF.

The J gene is TRBJ2-3, the V gene TRBV10-3, with 9 nucleotides matching TRBD2. The V segment lost 4 bases and the J segment 5 bases; nucleotides outside the gene matches: 7. CDR1 ENHRY and CDR2 SYGVKD come from the germline V gene. This CDR3 is 15 amino acids long. CDR3 sequence reads: CAISAAGGQKDTQYF. For the CDR3, the DNA is TGTGCCATCAGTGCTGCGGGGGGGCAGAAAGATACGCAGTATTTT.

The chain combines TRBV3-1 (or the pseudogene TRBV3-2) with TRBJ2-7; 9 bases align to TRBD2. This CDR3 has 14 residues. CDR1 and CDR2 from the germline V gene are LGHDT and YNNKEL (reference sequence). Losses at the gene ends were 2 bases for V and 6 bases for J; bases not matched to a gene: 5. The CDR3 protein is CASSQNRLAAEQYF. The CDR3, as DNA: TGTGCCAGCAGCCAAAACCGACTAGCGGCCGAGCAGTACTTC.

The chain carries TRBV2 and TRBJ2-5, with D maybe TRBD1 (6 bases). Deletions cut 6 bases from V and 3 bases from J, with 11 bases between. The CDR3 covers 13 residues. Germline V gene data show CDR1 as SNHLY and CDR2 as FYNNEI. CDR3 DNA sequence: TGTGCCAGCAGCCGGGACATGAAAGAGACCCAGTACTTC. It translates to CASSRDMKETQYF.

The chain couples TRBV6-1 to TRBJ2-7; D unclear. Germline-derived CDR1 and CDR2 are MNHNS and SASEGT. This CDR3 contains 13 residues. The ends were cut back, 1 base at V and 8 bases at J, with 12 bases in the middle. The CDR3 DNA reads TGTGCCAGCAGTGAAGGCTGGTCGGATAAGCAGTACTTC. Translating gives CASSEGWSDKQYF.

This chain links TRBV4-1 with TRBJ2-7; TRBD2 is a possible D gene (6 bases). CDR1 is MGHRA, CDR2 YSYEKL, per germline. The CDR3 contains 16 residues. The germline V and J ends were trimmed by 2 bases and 2 bases, with 16 bases remaining between them. The CDR3 nucleotides are TGCGCCAGCAGCCAATTTCCGGGACTCGAAACCTACGAGCAGTACTTC. This gives the protein CASSQFPGLETYEQYF.

This clone showed up just once. This chain links TRBV6-2 or TRBV6-3 with TRBJ2-5; 14 bases are shared with TRBD2. The junction had 2 bases not matched to a gene; V was cut back by 2 bases and J by 3 bases. The CDR3 is 16 residues long. Germline V lookup: CDR1 MNHEY, CDR2 SVGEGT. CDR3 residues: CASSYGGLAGEETQYF. Written as DNA, the CDR3 is TGTGCCAGCAGTTACGGGGGACTAGCGGGGGAAGAGACCCAGTACTTC.

This clone was detected once. V gene TRBV3-1 (or the pseudogene TRBV3-2) combines with J gene TRBJ1-1; D uncertain. Germline CDR1 reads LGHDT; CDR2 reads YNNKEL (reference sequence). The V and J ends lost 1 base and 6 bases respectively, with 9 bases between them. The CDR3 is 13 residues long. This CDR3 is CASSQVPSAEAFF. CDR3 sequence (DNA): TGTGCCAGCAGCCAAGTGCCCTCTGCTGAAGCTTTCTTT.

The chain recombines TRBV10-3 with TRBJ2-5; D tentatively reads TRBD1 or TRBD2 (6 bases each). V was pared by 2 bases and J by 2 bases, with 15 bases between. Per germline, CDR1 ENHRY and CDR2 SYGVKD. This CDR3 region has 16 residues. The CDR3 spells CAISEAEGGSQETQYF. In DNA, the CDR3 is TGTGCCATCAGTGAGGCGGAGGGGGGCTCGCAAGAGACCCAGTACTTC.

This chain uses TRBV19 with TRBJ1-4; D not certain. V shed 1 base and J shed 7 bases, with 13 bases lying between them. The CDR3 extends over 15 amino acids. Germline assignment: CDR1 LNHDA and CDR2 SQIVND (reference sequence). This chain's CDR3 is CASSIVGTSGEKLFF. The CDR3 nucleotides read TGTGCCAGTAGTATAGTCGGAACCAGCGGTGAAAAACTGTTTTTT.

The chain joins TRBV12-3 or TRBV12-4 to TRBJ2-1; 8 nucleotides align to TRBD1. The trim removed 1 base at V and 9 bases at J, leaving 2 bases unmatched. CDR3 length: 13 amino acids. CDR3 region: CASSLVGTGEQFF. For the CDR3, the DNA is TGTGCCAGCAGTTTAGTAGGGACAGGTGAGCAGTTCTTC.

The chain employs TRBV27 and TRBJ1-2; perhaps TRBD1 as D (5 bases). Germline V gene lookup returns CDR1 MNHEY and CDR2 SMNVEV (reference sequence). Trimming removed 7 bases from V and 2 bases from J, with 17 bases in between. The CDR3 consists of 15 residues. DNA for the CDR3: TGTGCCAGCACCCCCCTGGGGGATATGAACTATGGCTACACCTTC. The encoded protein is CASTPLGDMNYGYTF.

The V gene is TRBV29-1, the J gene TRBJ2-5; no clear D. Trimming left V 4 bases short and J 1 base short, with 7 bases between. Per the germline V gene, CDR1 is SQVTM and CDR2 is ANQGSEA. This CDR3 has 12 amino acids. The CDR3 protein is CSVGAVQETQYF. The CDR3 bases are TGCAGCGTTGGGGCAGTCCAAGAGACCCAGTACTTC. The whole variable domain, remainder taken from reference TRBV29-1 and TRBJ2-5, is SAVISQKPSRDICQRGTSLTIQCQVDSQVTMMFWYRQQPGQSLTLIATANQGSEATYESGFVIDKFPISRPNLTFSTLTVSNMSPEDSSIYLCSVGAVQETQYFGPGTRLLVL.

This rearrangement joins TRBV6-1 to TRBJ2-7, with D possibly matching TRBD1 (5 bases). Between the trimmed V and J ends, which lost 0 bases and 6 bases, there was a span of 9 bases. The CDR3 is 13 residues long. Per the germline V gene, CDR1 is MNHNS and CDR2 is SASEGT. This CDR3 reads CASSEAGPAEQYF. In DNA form, the CDR3 reads TGTGCCAGCAGTGAAGCGGGGCCGGCCGAGCAGTACTTC.

This clone came up once. The chain links TRBV14 to TRBJ2-5; TRBD1 agrees at 12 bases. Per the germline V gene, CDR1 is SGHDN and CDR2 is FVKESK. The length of the CDR3 is 13 residues. J was trimmed by 7 bases and V by 4 bases; bases with no gene match: 1. CDR3 amino acids: CASSRGQGATQYF. The DNA for the CDR3 is TGTGCCAGCAGCCGGGGACAGGGGGCGACCCAGTACTTC.

J is TRBJ1-4 and V is TRBV15; D might be TRBD1 (6 bases). Deletions cut 5 bases from V and 8 bases from J, with 18 bases between. The CDR3 consists of 15 residues. Germline CDR1 and CDR2: LNHNV and YYDKDF (reference sequence). This CDR3 is CATSGTTGRGEKLFF. The CDR3 DNA follows: TGTGCCACCAGCGGGACTACAGGGAGAGGGGAAAAACTGTTTTTT.

This chain connects TRBV25-1 to TRBJ2-7, with TRBD1 matching over 8 bases. The CDR3 consists of 12 residues. CDR1 is MGHDK and CDR2 is SYGVNS in the germline V gene. V lost 4 bases, J lost 6 bases, and 2 bases stayed unmatched. The chain's CDR3 is CASSGTGLEQYF. As DNA, the CDR3 is TGTGCCAGCAGTGGGACAGGGCTCGAGCAGTACTTC.

This clone was seen just once. The chain uses TRBV19 and TRBJ1-4; 9 nucleotides line up with TRBD1. CDR1 and CDR2 (germline): LNHDA, SQIVND (reference sequence). With 3 bases clipped from V and 7 bases from J, the junction kept 9 bases outside the gene matches. The CDR3 length is 16 residues. CDR3 protein: CASSIAGTGLSEKLFF. The CDR3, as DNA: TGTGCCAGTAGTATTGCCGGGACAGGGCTTAGTGAAAAACTGTTTTTT.

This chain uses TRBV28 with TRBJ1-2, with D tentatively TRBD1 (5 bases). The V end lost 6 bases, the J end lost 8 bases, and 16 bases lay between the germline ends. The germline V gene has CDR1 MDHEN and CDR2 SYDVKM. The CDR3 is made up of 13 amino acids. The CDR3 protein is CASRTQGIAGYTF. The CDR3 region has the DNA TGTGCCAGCAGAACGCAGGGAATAGCAGGCTACACCTTC.